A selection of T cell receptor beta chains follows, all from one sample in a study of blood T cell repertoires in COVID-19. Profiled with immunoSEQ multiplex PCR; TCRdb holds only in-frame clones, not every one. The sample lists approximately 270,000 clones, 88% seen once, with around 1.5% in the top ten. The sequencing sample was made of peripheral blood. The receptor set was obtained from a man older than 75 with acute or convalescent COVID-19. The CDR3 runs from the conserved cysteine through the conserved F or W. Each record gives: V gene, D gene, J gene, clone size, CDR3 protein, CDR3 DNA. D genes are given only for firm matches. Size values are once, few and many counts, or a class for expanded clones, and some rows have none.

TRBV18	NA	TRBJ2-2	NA	CASSPGAVNTGELFF	TGTGCCAGCTCACCGGGGGCGGTGAACACCGGGGAGCTGTTTTTT
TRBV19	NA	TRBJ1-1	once	CASSRQTPNTEAFF	TGTGCCAGTAGCCGACAGACCCCGAACACTGAAGCTTTCTTT
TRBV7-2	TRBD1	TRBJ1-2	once	CASSQGQGGYGYTF	TGTGCCAGCAGCCAAGGACAGGGCGGCTATGGCTACACCTTC
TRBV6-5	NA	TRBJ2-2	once	CASSYVETSTGELFF	TGTGCCAGCAGTTACGTCGAGACTAGTACCGGGGAGCTGTTTTTT
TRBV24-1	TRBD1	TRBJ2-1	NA	CATSDSTGADYNEQFF	TGTGCCACCAGTGATTCAACAGGGGCGGACTACAATGAGCAGTTCTTC
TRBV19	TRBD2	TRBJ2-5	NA	CASSTRWGGETQYF	TGTGCCAGTAGTACCAGATGGGGGGGAGAGACCCAGTACTTC
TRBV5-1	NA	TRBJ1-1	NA	CASSLGSSGGAFF	TGCGCCAGCAGCTTGGGGTCCTCCGGAGGAGCTTTCTTT
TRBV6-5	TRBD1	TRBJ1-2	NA	CASSYQHEGADGYTF	TGTGCCAGCAGTTATCAACATGAGGGGGCCGATGGCTACACCTTC
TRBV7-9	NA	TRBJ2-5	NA	CASSSRGRETQYF	TGTGCCAGCAGCTCCAGGGGTAGGGAGACCCAGTACTTC
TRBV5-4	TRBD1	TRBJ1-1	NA	CASTGRTGTGITEAFF	TGTGCCAGCACCGGTCGGACAGGGACGGGAATCACTGAAGCTTTCTTT
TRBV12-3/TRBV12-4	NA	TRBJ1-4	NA	CASRRDNNEKLFF	TGTGCCAGCAGGAGGGACAATAATGAAAAACTGTTTTTT
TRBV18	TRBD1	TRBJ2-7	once	CASLEAQGAYEQYF	TGTGCCAGCCTCGAGGCACAGGGGGCCTACGAGCAGTACTTC
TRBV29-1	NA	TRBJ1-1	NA	CSVEDRGTMNTEAFF	TGCAGCGTTGAAGATAGGGGGACTATGAACACTGAAGCTTTCTTT
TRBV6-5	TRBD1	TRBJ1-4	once	CASSRTEGANEKLFF	TGTGCCAGCAGTCGGACCGAGGGGGCAAATGAAAAACTGTTTTTT
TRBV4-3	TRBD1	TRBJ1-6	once	CASSPSARGSPLHF	TGCGCCAGCAGCCCGTCCGCCAGGGGGTCACCCCTCCACTTT
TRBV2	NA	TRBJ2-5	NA	CASRNRVLAETQYF	TGTGCCAGCAGAAACAGGGTTCTAGCAGAGACCCAGTACTTC
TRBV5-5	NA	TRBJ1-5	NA	CASSLEWGYQPQHF	TGTGCCAGCAGCTTGGAATGGGGCTATCAGCCCCAGCATTTT